The 12 T cell receptor beta chains listed next were all sequenced from one sample in a study of shared clonotypes between healthy human individuals. The protocol was immunoSEQ multiplex PCR, while the TCRdb copy is restricted to in-frame clones and leaves out a portion. In the table there are 600,000 to 750,000 clones, around 72% of which are singletons. Material for sequencing was memory CD4+ T cells sorted from blood. Stated subset: CD45RA-negative fraction. The receptor set was obtained from a woman in her twenties or thirties in good health.

This rearrangement joins TRBV28 to TRBJ1-2; weak D call: TRBD1 (6 bases). Trimming took off 1 base at V and 8 bases at J, with 14 bases between the two ends. The CDR3 consists of 14 residues. The germline gives CDR1 MDHEN, CDR2 SYDVKM. The CDR3 sequence: CASSLYQGMGGYTF. The CDR3 DNA is TGTGCCAGCAGTTTATATCAGGGGATGGGAGGCTACACCTTC.

The chain couples TRBV2 to TRBJ2-3, with D unresolved. CDR1 and CDR2 (germline): SNHLY, FYNNEI. CDR3 size: 14 residues. V shed 6 bases and J shed 2 bases, with 12 bases lying between them. Written as DNA, the CDR3 is TGTGCCAGCAGGAGGCCCCAGAACACAGATACGCAGTATTTT. Translation: CASRRPQNTDTQYF.

The V and J genes are TRBV10-3 and TRBJ2-1; D is possibly TRBD1 (6 bases). Germline CDR1 and CDR2: ENHRY and SYGVKD. V was clipped by 4 bases and J by 8 bases, with 9 bases between them. The CDR3 has 12 residues. DNA for the CDR3: TGTGCCATCAGTGGGACAGCCGATGAGCAGTTCTTC. This encodes CAISGTADEQFF.

V is TRBV18 and J is TRBJ1-4; 9 nucleotides agree with TRBD1. V was pared by 0 bases and J by 8 bases, with 10 bases of the junction left unmatched. Germline loops: CDR1 KGHSH, CDR2 LQKENI. The CDR3 has 17 residues. CDR3 DNA sequence: TGTGCCAGCTCACCACCGGGCCCCGACAGGGGGGAAGAAAAACTGTTTTTT. It yields the protein CASSPPGPDRGEEKLFF.

DNA for the CDR3: TGTGCCAGCATAGCGGGAGGGTCCAAAAACATTCAGTACTTC. It encodes CASIAGGSKNIQYF. The V gene is TRBV28, the J gene TRBJ2-4; TRBD2 matches 11 bases. Germline CDR1 is MDHEN and CDR2 is SYDVKM. V lost 7 bases, J lost 2 bases, and 1 base stayed unmatched. There are 14 residues in the CDR3.

This chain uses TRBV5-1 with TRBJ2-5; 7 bases fit TRBD1. V lost 5 bases and J lost 5; bases outside the gene matches: 12. Germline lookup yields CDR1 SGHRS and CDR2 YFSETQ. The CDR3 consists of 15 residues. This CDR3 reads CASRLTTTGKETQYF. The CDR3 bases are TGCGCCAGCAGGTTGACCACGACAGGGAAGGAGACCCAGTACTTC.

CDR3 coding DNA: TGTGCCAGCAGCTCCAGGGGGCTATCCCCTTTGGGAGCTTTCTTT. Its translation: CASSSRGLSPLGAFF. The rearrangement uses TRBV5-6 and TRBJ1-1; 8 positions agree with TRBD1. Germline trimming cut 3 bases from V and 10 bases from J; bases unmatched to any gene: 14. The length of the CDR3 is 15 residues. Germline V lookup: CDR1 SGHDT, CDR2 YYEEEE.

J is TRBJ1-2 and V is TRBV6-6, with TRBD1 matching 7 bases. V shed 5 bases, J shed 6 bases, and the junction held 3 bases outside the gene matches. The germline gives CDR1 MNHNY, CDR2 SVGAGI (reference sequence). This CDR3 comprises 12 residues. CDR3 loop: CASSPTGNGYTF. The DNA for the CDR3 is TGTGCCAGCAGTCCGACAGGGAATGGCTACACCTTC.

The chain couples TRBV7-9 to TRBJ1-1, with 10 positions matching TRBD1. V shed 1 base, J shed 7 bases, and the junction held 3 bases outside the gene matches. The length of the CDR3 is 14 residues. CDR1 SEHNR and CDR2 FQNEAQ come from the germline V gene (reference sequence). The CDR3 sequence is CASSLGGTGVEAFF. CDR3 nucleotides: TGTGCCAGCAGCTTAGGGGGGACAGGGGTTGAAGCTTTCTTT.

The rearrangement uses TRBV29-1 and TRBJ1-1; 9 positions match TRBD1. CDR1 and CDR2 from the germline V gene are SQVTM and ANQGSEA. The CDR3 runs to 13 residues. V dropped 6 bases and J dropped 5; count of bases not matched to a gene: 7. The CDR3 loop reads CSVAHRGLTEAFF. The CDR3 DNA reads as TGCAGCGTGGCTCACAGGGGGCTGACTGAAGCTTTCTTT.

The chain has TRBV19 and TRBJ2-1; D unresolved. Germline V gives CDR1 LNHDA, CDR2 SQIVND (reference sequence). With 0 bases removed from V and 4 bases from J, the gap between germline ends came to 13 bases. The CDR3 is made up of 16 amino acids. The CDR3, as DNA: TGTGCCAGTAGTATAGATTCGAGTACAGTTTACAATGAGCAGTTCTTC. Protein: CASSIDSSTVYNEQFF. Full variable domain (remainder filled in from reference TRBV19 and TRBJ2-1): DGGITQSPKYLFRKEGQNVTLSCEQNLNHDAMYWYRQDPGQGLRLIYYSQIVNDFQKGDIAEGYSVSREKKESFPLTVTSAQKNPTAFYLCASSIDSSTVYNEQFFGPGTRLTVL.

The chain couples TRBV7-9 to TRBJ2-1; 10 bases line up with TRBD1. The CDR3 is made up of 13 amino acids. The germline V gene has CDR1 SEHNR and CDR2 FQNEAQ (reference sequence). V shed 5 bases and J 8 bases; nucleotides not matched to a gene: 3. CDR3 sequence reads: CASSRTGGYEQFF. CDR3 DNA: TGTGCCAGCAGCCGGACAGGGGGTTATGAGCAGTTCTTC.